These 27 T cell receptor beta chains were sequenced from one sample in a study of T cells in narcolepsy. Some clones are missing from TCRdb's copy, which holds only in-frame ones; the method was immunoSEQ multiplex PCR. This sample has some 30,000 clones; around 87% occur once, and the top ten carry approximately 1%. Sequencing was performed on memory (CD45RA-) CD4+ T cells from blood. All receptors derive from a human donor in good health.

This clone was counted a single time. This chain connects TRBV12-5 to TRBJ2-5; 10 bases align to TRBD1. J was trimmed by 3 bases and V by 6 bases; bases with no gene match: 7. Per germline, CDR1 LGHNT and CDR2 FRNRAP. The CDR3 spans 15 residues. CDR3 loop: CASGQDRGRKETQYF. The CDR3 DNA reads TGTGCTAGTGGGCAAGACAGGGGGCGGAAAGAGACCCAGTACTTC.

CDR3 in amino acids: CASKRGGAGELFF. CDR3 nucleotide sequence: TGTGCCAGCAAGCGGGGGGGCGCCGGGGAGCTGTTTTTT. The J gene is TRBJ2-2, the V gene TRBV28; TRBD2 aligns across 10 bases. CDR3 length equals 13 residues. Losses at the gene ends were 7 bases for V and 6 bases for J; bases not matched to a gene: 2. Per germline, CDR1 MDHEN and CDR2 SYDVKM. Full variable domain (outside the CDR3, taken from reference TRBV28 and TRBJ2-2): DVKVTQSSRYLVKRTGEKVFLECVQDMDHENMFWYRQDPGLGLRLIYFSYDVKMKEKGDIPEGYSVSREKKERFSLILESASTNQTSMYLCASKRGGAGELFFGEGSRLTVL.

This CDR3 is CASSVATSGTDTQYF. CDR3 in DNA: TGTGCCAGCAGCGTAGCGACTAGCGGCACAGATACGCAGTATTTT. V gene TRBV9 combines with J gene TRBJ2-3, with 8 nucleotides matching TRBD2. CDR1 and CDR2 from the germline V gene are SGDLS and YYNGEE. After removal of 0 bases from V and 1 base from J, the junction contained 1 base not matched to a gene. The CDR3 is 15 residues long.

J is TRBJ2-7 and V is TRBV6-1, with D maybe TRBD1 (5 bases). The CDR3 sequence is 14 residues long. Germline V gives CDR1 MNHNS, CDR2 SASEGT. With 10 bases removed from V and 0 bases from J, the gap between germline ends came to 16 bases. CDR3 loop: CATKGYLSSYEQYF. DNA for the CDR3: TGTGCCACCAAGGGGTATCTTTCCTCCTACGAGCAGTACTTC.

This clone was seen just once. V is TRBV2 and J is TRBJ1-2, with TRBD1 matching 7 bases. The germline V gene encodes CDR1 SNHLY and CDR2 FYNNEI. Germline trimming cut 7 bases from V and 5 bases from J; bases unmatched to any gene: 4. This CDR3 comprises 12 residues. In DNA, the CDR3 is TGTGCCAGCAAAAAGGGACAGTATGGCTACACCTTC. Translated, it gives CASKKGQYGYTF.

The DNA for the CDR3 is TGCGCCAGCAGCCAAGATGGGGGGGTAGGGTCTGGGGCCAACGTCCTGACTTTC. It is translated as CASSQDGGVGSGANVLTF. The chain has TRBV4-3 and TRBJ2-6, with 7 bases identical to TRBD2. The CDR3 length is 18 residues. Germline V gives CDR1 LGHNA, CDR2 YSLEER. J lost 1 base, V lost 0 bases, and 6 bases had no gene match.

This chain joins TRBV18 and TRBJ1-6; 7 positions agree with TRBD1. Germline values: CDR1 KGHSH, CDR2 LQKENI. The CDR3 is 14 amino acids. Germline trimming cut 6 bases from V and 4 bases from J; bases unmatched to any gene: 3. CDR3 protein: CASSPGQYNSPLHF. CDR3 nucleotides: TGTGCCAGCTCGCCGGGACAGTATAATTCACCCCTCCACTTT.

The gene calls are TRBV19 and TRBJ1-2, with unresolved D. The length of the CDR3 is 11 residues. V lost 7 bases and J lost 3, with 6 bases in between. Germline-derived CDR1 and CDR2 are LNHDA and SQIVND (reference sequence). The CDR3 loop is CASMGYYGYTF. In DNA form, the CDR3 reads TGTGCCAGTATGGGGTACTATGGCTACACCTTC.

The rearrangement joins TRBV6-1 to TRBJ2-5; TRBD1 might be the D (5 bases). Germline V CDR1 and CDR2: MNHNS, SASEGT. V was pared by 4 bases and J by 9 bases, with 18 bases between. CDR3 length: 14 amino acids. CDR3 DNA: TGTGCCAGCAGTGTCGACTGGGCTGAAGGGGCCCAGTACTTC. It codes for CASSVDWAEGAQYF.

V is TRBV6-5 and J is TRBJ1-6, with D hard to call. The CDR3 runs 12 residues. Germline V gene data show CDR1 as MNHEY and CDR2 as SVGAGI. V lost 4 bases to trimming and J lost 10 bases, with 8 bases between them. In DNA form, the CDR3 reads TGTGCCAGCAGTTTCCCGAGCTCACCCCTCCACTTT. This encodes CASSFPSSPLHF.

V and J are TRBV6-5 and TRBJ1-1; 9 bases fit TRBD1. V was clipped by 2 bases and J by 6 bases; unmatched bases: 7. In germline, CDR1 is MNHEY, CDR2 SVGAGI. The CDR3 consists of 15 residues. CDR3 nucleotide sequence: TGTGCCAGCAGTTACCTCGGACAGGGGACATCTGAAGCTTTCTTT. Residues: CASSYLGQGTSEAFF.

This chain links TRBV28 with TRBJ2-7; tentative D call: TRBD1 (6 bases). Trimming cost V 8 bases and J 0 bases, with 14 bases left between them. This CDR3 spans 14 amino acids. Looked up from germline, CDR1 is MDHEN and CDR2 is SYDVKM. CDR3 protein: CASLQGGNSYEQYF. The DNA of the CDR3 is TGTGCCAGCCTACAGGGCGGCAACTCCTACGAGCAGTACTTC.

The chain links TRBV19 to TRBJ1-2; TRBD1 is a possible D gene (6 bases). This CDR3 comprises 14 residues. Deletions cut 5 bases from V and 4 bases from J, with 14 bases between. In germline, CDR1 is LNHDA, CDR2 SQIVND (reference sequence). DNA for the CDR3: TGTGCCAGTAGTGGGACACCCGATGTCTATGGCTACACCTTC. Protein product: CASSGTPDVYGYTF.

This clone was seen more than once but under ten times. The V and J genes are TRBV2 and TRBJ1-4; D gene unclear. Germline CDR1 SNHLY, CDR2 FYNNEI. CDR3 length: 14 amino acids. V was shortened by 8 bases and J by 2 bases, with 12 bases between the two germline ends. This CDR3 is CASGKDGTNEKLFF. Written as DNA, the CDR3 is TGTGCCAGCGGGAAGGACGGTACTAATGAAAAACTGTTTTTT.

The rearrangement links TRBV2 to TRBJ1-2, with D possibly TRBD1 on 5 matching bases. The V gene's germline CDR1 is SNHLY and CDR2 FYNNEI. The CDR3 covers 14 residues. Trimming removed 1 base at V and 7 bases at J, with 13 bases between. CDR3 bases: TGTGCCAGCAGTGAAGGGTCAGGGTGGGGTGGCTACACCTTC. Its translation: CASSEGSGWGGYTF.

The chain carries TRBV27 and TRBJ2-4, with D perhaps given as TRBD1 or TRBD2 (5 bases each). This CDR3 is built from 13 residues. V was clipped by 1 base and J by 7 bases, with 8 bases between them. Germline V gene data show CDR1 as MNHEY and CDR2 as SMNVEV (reference sequence). The CDR3 region is CASSLYEGNIQYF. DNA of the CDR3: TGTGCCAGCAGTTTATACGAGGGGAACATTCAGTACTTC.

J is TRBJ2-6 and V is TRBV5-1; the D is unclear. The germline gives CDR1 SGHRS, CDR2 YFSETQ. The V and J ends lost 0 bases and 2 bases respectively, with 6 bases between them. CDR3 length equals 15 residues. CDR3 protein: CASSLENTGANVLTF. In nucleotides, the CDR3 is TGCGCCAGCAGCTTGGAAAATACTGGGGCCAACGTCCTGACTTTC.

This chain links TRBV7-9 with TRBJ1-6; 9 nucleotides line up with TRBD1. Unmatched junction bases numbered 5, after V lost 1 base and J lost 7 bases. This CDR3 is built from 16 residues. Germline V gene lookup returns CDR1 SEHNR and CDR2 FQNEAQ (reference sequence). DNA of the CDR3: TGTGCCAGCAGCTTAGGGAGGACAGGGGCGAATTCACCCCTCCACTTT. Its translation is CASSLGRTGANSPLHF.

The chain's CDR3 is CASSQEGGQGSYGYTF. The CDR3 nucleotides are TGCGCCAGCAGCCAAGAAGGGGGCCAGGGAAGTTATGGCTACACCTTC. V is TRBV4-3 and J is TRBJ1-2; TRBD1 aligns across 7 bases. Trimming cost V 0 bases and J 5 bases; bases outside gene matches: 9. CDR3 length: 16 residues. CDR1 and CDR2 from the germline V gene are LGHNA and YSLEER.

The CDR3 here is CASSLGTANTGELFF. CDR3 DNA: TGTGCCAGCAGCTTAGGGACAGCGAACACCGGGGAGCTGTTTTTT. The J gene is TRBJ2-2, the V gene TRBV11-3; perhaps TRBD1 as D (6 bases). Germline values: CDR1 SGHNT, CDR2 YENEEA. The CDR3 extends over 15 amino acids. V dropped 1 base and J dropped 0 bases, with 6 bases sitting between them.

The chain carries TRBV6-1 and TRBJ1-1; the D gene is possibly TRBD1 (6 bases). Germline CDR1 reads MNHNS; CDR2 reads SASEGT. The germline V and J ends were trimmed by 8 bases and 1 base, with 17 bases remaining between them. The CDR3 is 15 residues long. DNA of the CDR3: TGTGCCAGCCGGCTGAAGGGGGGCGGGAACACTGAAGCTTTCTTT. This sequence encodes CASRLKGGGNTEAFF.

The chain recombines TRBV6-5 with TRBJ2-7; 8 positions match TRBD1. CDR1 is MNHEY, CDR2 SVGAGI, per germline. The CDR3 contains 13 residues. With V trimmed by 6 bases and J by 2 bases, 3 bases remained unmatched. The CDR3 sequence: CASSRDRTYEQYF. The CDR3 DNA sequence: TGTGCCAGCAGCCGGGACAGGACCTACGAGCAGTACTTC.

The V gene is TRBV5-1, the J gene TRBJ2-7, with TRBD2 matching over 10 bases. V gave up 0 bases and J gave up 6 bases; unmatched junction bases: 6. Germline assignment: CDR1 SGHRS and CDR2 YFSETQ. CDR3 length: 15 residues. The CDR3 DNA sequence: TGCGCCAGCAGCTTGGTAGGTAGCGGGGGGCTCGAGCAGTACTTC. This gives the protein CASSLVGSGGLEQYF.

This clone was seen only once. The genes are TRBV7-9 and TRBJ1-3; the D is unclear. CDR1 and CDR2 (germline): SEHNR, FQNEAQ (reference sequence). This CDR3 is built from 15 residues. V was clipped by 2 bases and J by 4 bases, with 12 bases between them. CDR3 in amino acids: CASSLMSGLGNTIYF. The DNA of the CDR3 is TGTGCCAGCAGCTTAATGTCCGGCCTAGGAAACACCATATATTTT.

V and J are TRBV2 and TRBJ2-1; D not certain. Germline V gene sequence: CDR1 SNHLY, CDR2 FYNNEI. V dropped 7 bases and J dropped 11 bases, with 12 bases sitting between them. The CDR3 length is 11 residues. The CDR3: CASNLGRQQFF. The CDR3 DNA sequence: TGTGCCAGCAACCTGGGCCGGCAGCAGTTCTTC.

This rearrangement joins TRBV10-3 to TRBJ2-7; 7 positions agree with TRBD1. J was trimmed by 0 bases and V by 4 bases; bases with no gene match: 9. This CDR3 contains 16 residues. Germline lookup yields CDR1 ENHRY and CDR2 SYGVKD. CDR3 nucleotide sequence: TGTGCCATCAGTGGAAACAGGGGTCGGGGCTCCTACGAGCAGTACTTC. Its translation: CAISGNRGRGSYEQYF.

This clone showed up just a few times. The chain recombines TRBV5-6 with TRBJ1-6; 7 bases fit TRBD1. This CDR3 has 16 residues. V dropped 0 bases and J dropped 6; count of bases not matched to a gene: 6. Germline V gene data show CDR1 as SGHDT and CDR2 as YYEEEE. This CDR3 reads CASSLVPGQSNSPLHF. The CDR3 bases are TGTGCCAGCAGCTTGGTTCCGGGACAGTCTAATTCACCCCTCCACTTT.